This TCR beta chain was found in a study of vaccination and CD4 T cells after COVID-19. Treatment noted: roughly 10-day PBMC culture with coronavirus spike peptide pools or control peptides (ViraFEST assay). In its sample, this clonotype was seen a few times. No antigen is known for it. Cultured CD4+ T-cell DNA underwent Oncomine TCR Beta short-read sequencing. TCRdb recomputed calls from the PCR reads with MiXCR, one row per CDR3 protein. Found here are roughly 15,000 distinct CDR3 sequences, roughly 50% of them singletons; the top ten hold 4% to 5.5%. The junction had 9 bases not matched to a gene; V was cut back by 1 base and J by 0 bases. The length of the CDR3 is 17 residues. Germline values: CDR1 DFQATT, CDR2 SNEGSKA (reference sequence).

This clonotype was sampled from a human donor who had recovered from COVID-19. This sample comprised CD4+ T cells from blood, cultured in vitro, obtained before SARS-CoV-2 vaccination. The chain employs TRBV20-1 and TRBJ1-3; TRBD1 matches 7 bases. DNA of the CDR3: TGCAGTGCTAGAGCGGGACAGCCTGAACACTCTGGAAACACCATATATTTT. Translating gives CSARAGQPEHSGNTIYF.